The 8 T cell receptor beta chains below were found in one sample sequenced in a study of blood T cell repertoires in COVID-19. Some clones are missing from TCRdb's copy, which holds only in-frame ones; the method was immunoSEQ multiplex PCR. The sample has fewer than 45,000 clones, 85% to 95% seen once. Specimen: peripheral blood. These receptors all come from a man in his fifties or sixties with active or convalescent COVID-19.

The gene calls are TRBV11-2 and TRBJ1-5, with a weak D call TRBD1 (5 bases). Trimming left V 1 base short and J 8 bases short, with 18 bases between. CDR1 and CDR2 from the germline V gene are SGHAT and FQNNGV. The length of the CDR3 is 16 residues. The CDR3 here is CASSLGRNRLSEPQHF. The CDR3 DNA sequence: TGTGCCAGCAGCTTAGGAAGGAACAGGCTTTCGGAGCCCCAGCATTTT.

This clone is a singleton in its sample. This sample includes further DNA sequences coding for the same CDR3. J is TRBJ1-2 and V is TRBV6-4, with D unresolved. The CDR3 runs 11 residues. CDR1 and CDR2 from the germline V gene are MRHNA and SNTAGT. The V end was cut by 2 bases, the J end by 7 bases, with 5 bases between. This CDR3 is CASSDLRGYTF. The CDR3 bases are TGTGCCAGCAGTGACCTACGTGGCTACACCTTC.

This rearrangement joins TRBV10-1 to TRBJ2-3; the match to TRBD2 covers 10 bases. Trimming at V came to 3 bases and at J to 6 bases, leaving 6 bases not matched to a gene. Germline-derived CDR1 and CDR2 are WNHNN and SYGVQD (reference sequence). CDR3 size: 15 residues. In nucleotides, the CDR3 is TGCGCCAGCAGTGACCAGCGGGGGGGCGCGGATACGCAGTATTTT. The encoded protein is CASSDQRGGADTQYF.

CDR3 residues: CAIPSPSGGRDTQYF. The DNA of the CDR3 is TGTGCCATACCCTCTCCGAGCGGGGGGAGAGATACGCAGTATTTT. The chain couples TRBV2 to TRBJ2-3, with 9 bases identical to TRBD2. Unmatched junction bases numbered 13, after V lost 10 bases and J lost 5 bases. CDR1 and CDR2 from the germline V gene are SNHLY and FYNNEI. The CDR3 covers 15 residues.

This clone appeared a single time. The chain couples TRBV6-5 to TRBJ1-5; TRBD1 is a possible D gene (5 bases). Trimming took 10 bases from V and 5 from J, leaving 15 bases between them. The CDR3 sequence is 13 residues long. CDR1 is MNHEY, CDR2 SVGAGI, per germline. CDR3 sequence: CATGGGRDQPQHF. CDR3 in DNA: TGTGCCACCGGGGGGGGAAGGGATCAGCCCCAGCATTTT.

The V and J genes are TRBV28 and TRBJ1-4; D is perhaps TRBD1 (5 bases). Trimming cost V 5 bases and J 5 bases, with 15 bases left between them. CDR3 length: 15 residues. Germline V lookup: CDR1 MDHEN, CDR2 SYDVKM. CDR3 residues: CASSNVPRGNEKLFF. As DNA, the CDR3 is TGTGCCAGCAGTAATGTTCCGCGGGGGAATGAAAAACTGTTTTTT.

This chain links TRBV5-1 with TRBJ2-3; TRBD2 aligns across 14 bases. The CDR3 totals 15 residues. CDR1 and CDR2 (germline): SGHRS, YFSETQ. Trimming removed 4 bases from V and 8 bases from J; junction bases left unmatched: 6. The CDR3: CASSQGTSGRRTQYF. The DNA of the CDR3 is TGCGCCAGCAGCCAGGGGACTAGCGGGAGACGTACGCAGTATTTT.

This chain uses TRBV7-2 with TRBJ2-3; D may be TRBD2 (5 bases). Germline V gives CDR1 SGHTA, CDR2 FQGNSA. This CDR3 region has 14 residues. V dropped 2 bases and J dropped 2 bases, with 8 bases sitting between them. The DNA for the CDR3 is TGTGCCAGCAGCTTAAACGGGAACACAGATACGCAGTATTTT. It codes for CASSLNGNTDTQYF.